Listed here are 24 T cell receptor beta chains from one sample, sequenced in a study of blood T cell repertoires in COVID-19. Assay: immunoSEQ multiplex PCR; the TCRdb copy retains only in-frame clones and omits some. The sample holds about 27,000 clones, 65% to 90% seen once. The sequencing input was peripheral blood. Source of these receptors: a man between 65 and 80 years old with active COVID-19.

The V gene is TRBV30, the J gene TRBJ1-4, with unresolved D. Per germline, CDR1 GTSNPN and CDR2 SVGIG (reference sequence). Between the trimmed V and J ends, which lost 8 bases and 7 bases, there was a span of 23 bases. The length of the CDR3 is 15 residues. This chain's CDR3 is CAESRGQTSGEKLFF. CDR3 sequence (DNA): TGTGCCGAGAGCCGCGGCCAAACGTCGGGTGAAAAACTGTTTTTT.

This chain connects TRBV30 to TRBJ1-3; 10 bases are shared with TRBD1. The trim removed 4 bases at V and 7 bases at J, leaving 4 bases unmatched. The CDR3 is 13 residues long. Germline lookup yields CDR1 GTSNPN and CDR2 SVGIG (reference sequence). This CDR3 is CAWTRTGGNTIYF. DNA of the CDR3: TGTGCCTGGACCCGGACAGGGGGGAACACCATATATTTT.

The chain recombines TRBV18 with TRBJ1-5; D perhaps matches TRBD1 (5 bases). Germline V gene sequence: CDR1 KGHSH, CDR2 LQKENI. Trimming took off 0 bases at V and 6 bases at J, with 12 bases between the two ends. The CDR3 runs to 15 residues. CDR3 sequence: CASSPPGGGGQPQHF. The CDR3 DNA reads TGTGCCAGCTCACCACCCGGGGGGGGAGGTCAGCCCCAGCATTTT.

The CDR3 DNA is TGTGCCTGGAGTGAGAACAGGGTGAGGTACGAGCAGTACTTC. Its protein is CAWSENRVRYEQYF. V and J are TRBV30 and TRBJ2-7; D perhaps matches TRBD1 (6 bases). This CDR3 comprises 14 residues. Germline V lookup: CDR1 GTSNPN, CDR2 SVGIG (reference sequence). V was pared by 1 base and J by 4 bases, with 14 bases between.

This sequence joins TRBV20-1 and TRBJ2-7; a possible D gene is TRBD1 (5 bases). Looked up from germline, CDR1 is DFQATT and CDR2 is SNEGSKA (reference sequence). The CDR3 totals 15 residues. V lost 3 bases and J 2 bases, leaving 17 bases between the germline ends. The CDR3 protein is CSASPGHRATYEQYF. The DNA for the CDR3 is TGCAGTGCTAGTCCCGGACATAGGGCGACCTACGAGCAGTACTTC.

The chain has TRBV6-5 and TRBJ2-1; 12 bases agree with TRBD2. From germline, CDR1 is MNHEY and CDR2 SVGAGI. CDR3 size: 15 residues. Germline trimming cut 6 bases from V and 7 bases from J; bases unmatched to any gene: 7. The CDR3 region is CASRPPGLAGNEQFF. Written as DNA, the CDR3 is TGTGCCAGCAGACCCCCGGGACTAGCGGGTAATGAGCAGTTCTTC.

This chain links TRBV27 with TRBJ1-5, with TRBD1 matching 9 bases. V was pared by 0 bases and J by 7 bases, with 7 bases of the junction left unmatched. This CDR3 spans 16 amino acids. Germline CDR1 reads MNHEY; CDR2 reads SMNVEV (reference sequence). This CDR3 is CASSLSRTGVGQPQHF. In DNA, the CDR3 is TGTGCCAGCAGTTTATCCCGGACAGGGGTTGGACAGCCCCAGCATTTT.

The gene calls are TRBV7-9 and TRBJ2-3, with 13 bases fitting TRBD2. This CDR3 region has 18 residues. Germline CDR1 is SEHNR and CDR2 is FQNEAQ (reference sequence). The J segment lost 0 bases and the V segment lost 3 bases, leaving 6 bases of the junction unmatched. The CDR3 is CASSFPTSGGTSTDTQYF. For the CDR3, the DNA is TGTGCCAGCAGCTTCCCGACTAGCGGGGGGACTAGCACAGATACGCAGTATTTT.

The genes are TRBV18 and TRBJ1-1, with D unclear. The V end was cut by 0 bases, the J end by 0 bases, with 5 bases between. The CDR3 contains 14 residues. CDR1 and CDR2 from the germline V gene are KGHSH and LQKENI. For the CDR3, the DNA is TGTGCCAGCTCACCACCCTCGGTGAACACTGAAGCTTTCTTT. Translated: CASSPPSVNTEAFF.

The rearrangement joins TRBV9 to TRBJ2-5; possibly TRBD2 for D (6 bases). Germline V gene data show CDR1 as SGDLS and CDR2 as YYNGEE. Trimming left V 6 bases short and J 7 bases short, with 19 bases between. The CDR3 covers 14 residues. The CDR3 bases are TGTGCCAGCACCCCCCCCGGGAGCGTTGGGACCCAGTACTTC. Its protein product is CASTPPGSVGTQYF.

The chain has TRBV6-5 and TRBJ2-3, with D perhaps TRBD1 (5 bases). Germline CDR1 reads MNHEY; CDR2 reads SVGAGI. V dropped 4 bases and J dropped 2 bases, with 10 bases sitting between them. The CDR3 covers 14 residues. The CDR3 loop reads CASSLQGVTDTQYF. CDR3 DNA sequence: TGTGCCAGCAGTTTGCAAGGGGTCACAGATACGCAGTATTTT.

The chain combines TRBV11-2 with TRBJ2-1; D possibly corresponds to TRBD2 (5 bases). This CDR3 region has 12 residues. Germline V gene sequence: CDR1 SGHAT, CDR2 FQNNGV. The V gene lost 5 bases and the J gene lost 10 bases, with 12 bases spanning the gap. The CDR3 nucleotides read TGTGCCAGCAGCCAATCCGGACTGGAGCAGTTCTTC. This translates into CASSQSGLEQFF.

The rearrangement links TRBV28 to TRBJ1-6; 9 nucleotides align to TRBD1. The CDR3 is 16 residues long. The germline gives CDR1 MDHEN, CDR2 SYDVKM. V lost 2 bases, J lost 7 bases, and 6 bases stayed unmatched. Here the CDR3 DNA reads TGTGCCAGCAGTTTAGGCGGGACAGGGAGAAATTCACCCCTCCACTTT. Amino acid sequence: CASSLGGTGRNSPLHF.

V gene TRBV10-3 combines with J gene TRBJ2-7; D remains unclear. From germline, CDR1 is ENHRY and CDR2 SYGVKD. V lost 7 bases and J lost 1, with 5 bases in between. This CDR3 contains 11 residues. The CDR3 sequence: CAIKESYEQYF. The CDR3 DNA reads TGTGCCATCAAGGAGTCCTACGAGCAGTACTTC.

In regard to this clone: One end of the junction varies from germline; a read error may be responsible. The V call is TRBV3-1 (or the pseudogene TRBV3-2), the J call TRBJ1-2; D possibly corresponds to TRBD1 (5 bases). The CDR3 has 13 residues. The germline CDR1 and CDR2 sequences are LGHDT and YNNKEL (reference sequence). This CDR3 reads CASSQEQYFGHSF. CDR3 nucleotides: TGTGCCAGCAGCCAAGAACAATACTTCGGACACAGCTTC.

The chain is built from TRBV30 and TRBJ1-3; 9 bases fit TRBD1. The germline V gene encodes CDR1 GTSNPN and CDR2 SVGIG (reference sequence). CDR3 length: 16 amino acids. Unmatched junction bases numbered 8, after V lost 3 bases and J lost 2 bases. The CDR3 DNA reads TGTGCCTGGAGGGGAGGAACAGGGGGCACTGGAAACACCATATATTTT. Its protein product is CAWRGGTGGTGNTIYF. Filled out from reference TRBV30 and TRBJ1-3, the complete variable domain reads SQTIHQWPATLVQPVGSPLSLECTVEGTSNPNLYWYRQAAGRGLQLLFYSVGIGQISSEVPQNLSASRPQDRQFILSSKKLLLSDSGFYLCAWRGGTGGTGNTIYFGEGSWLTVV.

On this clone: Within the sample, other DNA sequences also encode this same CDR3. The chain uses TRBV5-5 and TRBJ2-7; TRBD1 matches 8 bases. Losses at the gene ends were 4 bases for V and 4 bases for J; bases not matched to a gene: 4. Germline lookup yields CDR1 SGHKS and CDR2 YYEKEE (reference sequence). The CDR3 runs to 13 residues. The CDR3 nucleotides are TGTGCCAGCAGCCGCCAGGGGGCATACGAGCAGTACTTC. It is translated as CASSRQGAYEQYF.

This clone was seen only once. The rearrangement uses TRBV2 and TRBJ2-1; D is uncertain. The CDR3 runs 13 residues. Trimming took off 4 bases at V and 4 bases at J, with 8 bases between the two ends. Per germline, CDR1 SNHLY and CDR2 FYNNEI. In DNA, the CDR3 is TGTGCCAGCAGTGCGTCCAGTTACAATGAGCAGTTCTTC. Protein product: CASSASSYNEQFF.

V and J are TRBV3-1 (or the pseudogene TRBV3-2) and TRBJ2-2; 7 bases line up with TRBD1. V dropped 4 bases and J dropped 2; count of bases not matched to a gene: 4. Germline V gene data show CDR1 as LGHDT and CDR2 as YNNKEL (reference sequence). The CDR3 spans 15 residues. CDR3 DNA: TGTGCCAGCAGCCCAGGGACAGTAAACACCGGGGAGCTGTTTTTT. This encodes CASSPGTVNTGELFF.

This chain links TRBV24-1 with TRBJ2-2; perhaps TRBD2 as D (5 bases). V was pared by 1 base and J by 4 bases, with 12 bases between. CDR1 is KGHDR and CDR2 is SFDVKD in the germline V gene. The CDR3 contains 16 residues. The CDR3 is CATSDFEGAGTGELFF. The CDR3 DNA sequence: TGTGCCACCAGTGATTTCGAGGGCGCGGGCACCGGGGAGCTGTTTTTT.

The genes are TRBV5-1 and TRBJ2-2; tentatively, D is TRBD1 (6 bases). CDR1 SGHRS and CDR2 YFSETQ come from the germline V gene. V shed 4 bases and J shed 1 base, with 11 bases lying between them. This CDR3 contains 15 residues. The CDR3 loop is CASSVGQMNTGELFF. The CDR3 coding sequence is TGCGCCAGCAGCGTAGGACAGATGAACACCGGGGAGCTGTTTTTT.

The gene calls are TRBV14 and TRBJ2-3; 9 bases line up with TRBD1. Trimming removed 2 bases from V and 6 bases from J; junction bases left unmatched: 3. Germline assignment: CDR1 SGHDN and CDR2 FVKESK. There are 14 residues in the CDR3. In DNA form, the CDR3 reads TGTGCCAGCAGCCAACGCACAGGGGGCGATACGCAGTATTTT. Translating gives CASSQRTGGDTQYF.

This clone was seen more than once but under ten times. The rearrangement uses TRBV5-1 and TRBJ1-2, with a possible D match to TRBD1 (5 bases). CDR1 SGHRS and CDR2 YFSETQ come from the germline V gene. This CDR3 region has 16 residues. Trimming stripped 0 bases from V and 7 bases from J, with 19 bases between. CDR3 DNA: TGCGCCAGCAGCTTGGGTTATGGTGGGCAGGGTCCTGGCTACACCTTC. Translation: CASSLGYGGQGPGYTF.

This clone has only a few counts. A read error may produce the germline difference seen at one junction end. The rearrangement joins TRBV7-2 to TRBJ2-7; 7 bases are a match to TRBD1. The CDR3 is 14 residues long. CDR1 and CDR2 (germline): SGHTA, FQGNSA. This chain's CDR3 is CASSPSWGQFEPNF. For the CDR3, the DNA is TGTGCCAGCAGCCCTAGTTGGGGACAGTTCGAACCAAACTTC.